The clone carrying this TCR beta chain has only a few counts. The antigen remains undetermined. The data derive from a study of beta chain features in type 1 diabetes. Study-wide results and caveats: cDNA-based reads could over-represent cells with high TCR expression. Type 1 diabetes patients had fewer VDJ junction insertions and more deletions.

The CDR3 consists of 17 residues. CDR1 and CDR2 from the germline V gene are GTSNPN and SVGIG (reference sequence). V lost 4 bases, J lost 1 base, and 20 bases lay in between. TCRB transcripts that were expressed got sequenced, as all of the isolated RNA had been reverse transcribed. Clones were sequenced by immunoSEQ multiplex PCR, and TCRdb holds only the in-frame ones, with some missing. The repertoire holds some 330,000 clones, with approximately 11% as singletons. J is TRBJ1-3 and V is TRBV30; D gene ambiguous. Sample: naive CD4+ T cells from blood. The source is a woman aged 25-40 years in good health. DNA of the CDR3: TGTGCCTGGACGGTGTTCCCCGAGGTCCTTTCTGGAAACACCATATATTTT. It specifies CAWTVFPEVLSGNTIYF. The variable domain in full, completed from reference TRBV30 and TRBJ1-3, reads SQTIHQWPATLVQPVGSPLSLECTVEGTSNPNLYWYRQAAGRGLQLLFYSVGIGQISSEVPQNLSASRPQDRQFILSSKKLLLSDSGFYLCAWTVFPEVLSGNTIYFGEGSWLTVV.